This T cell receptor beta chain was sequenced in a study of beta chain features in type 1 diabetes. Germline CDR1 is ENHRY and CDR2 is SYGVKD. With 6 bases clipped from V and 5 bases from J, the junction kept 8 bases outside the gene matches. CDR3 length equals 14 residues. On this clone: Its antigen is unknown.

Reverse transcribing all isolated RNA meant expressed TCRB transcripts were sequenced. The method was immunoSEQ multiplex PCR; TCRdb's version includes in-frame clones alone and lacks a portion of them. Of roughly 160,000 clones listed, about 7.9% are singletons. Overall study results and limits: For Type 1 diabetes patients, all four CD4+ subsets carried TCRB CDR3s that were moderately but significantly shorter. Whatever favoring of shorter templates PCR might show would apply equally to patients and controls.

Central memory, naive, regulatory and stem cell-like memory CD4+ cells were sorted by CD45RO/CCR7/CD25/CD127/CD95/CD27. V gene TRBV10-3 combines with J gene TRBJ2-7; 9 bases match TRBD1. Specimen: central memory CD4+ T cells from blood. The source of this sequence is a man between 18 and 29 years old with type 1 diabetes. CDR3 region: CAIRQDRGRHEQYF. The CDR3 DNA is TGTGCCATCAGACAGGACAGGGGACGCCACGAGCAGTACTTC.